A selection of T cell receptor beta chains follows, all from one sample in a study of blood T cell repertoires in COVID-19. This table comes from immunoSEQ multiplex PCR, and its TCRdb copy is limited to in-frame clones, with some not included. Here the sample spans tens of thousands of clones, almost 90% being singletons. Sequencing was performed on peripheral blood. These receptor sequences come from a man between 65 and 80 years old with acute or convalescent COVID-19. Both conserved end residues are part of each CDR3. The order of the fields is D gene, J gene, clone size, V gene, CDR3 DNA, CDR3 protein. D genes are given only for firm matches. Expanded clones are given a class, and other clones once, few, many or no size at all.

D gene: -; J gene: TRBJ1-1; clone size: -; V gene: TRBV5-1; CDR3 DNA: TGCGCCAGCAGCTTGGCCAGGGAGAACACTGAAGCTTTCTTT; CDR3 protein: CASSLARENTEAFF
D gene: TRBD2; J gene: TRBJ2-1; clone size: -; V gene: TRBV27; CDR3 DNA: TGTGCCAGCAGTGAACTAGCGGGACCCTTATCCTACAATGAGCAGTTCTTC; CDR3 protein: CASSELAGPLSYNEQFF
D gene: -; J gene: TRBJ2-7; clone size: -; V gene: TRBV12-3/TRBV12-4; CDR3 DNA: TGTGCCAGCAGCCATGGACAAAGGGGTTGTTACTTC; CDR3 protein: CASSHGQRGCYF
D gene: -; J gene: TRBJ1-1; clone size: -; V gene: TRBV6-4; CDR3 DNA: TGTGCCAGCAGGGCGGGGGAAGCTTTCTTT; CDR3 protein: CASRAGEAFF
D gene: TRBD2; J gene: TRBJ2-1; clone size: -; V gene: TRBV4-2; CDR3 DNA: TGTGCCAGCAGCCAAGATACGGGCGGGAGGGCCTTTCGATCCGACAATGAGCAGTTCTTC; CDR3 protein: CASSQDTGGRAFRSDNEQFF
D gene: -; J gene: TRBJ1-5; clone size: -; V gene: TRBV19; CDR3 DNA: TGTGCCAGTAACGAGGGCCAGAGCAATCAGCCCCAGCATTTT; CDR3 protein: CASNEGQSNQPQHF
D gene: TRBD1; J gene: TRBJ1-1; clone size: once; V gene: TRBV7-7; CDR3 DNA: TGTGCCAGCAGCCGGGACAGAAACACTGAAGCTTTCTTT; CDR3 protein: CASSRDRNTEAFF
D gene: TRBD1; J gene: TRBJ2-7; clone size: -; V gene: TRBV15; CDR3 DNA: TGTGCCACCAGCAGAGATTATTCGGGACAGGGTAGTGAGCAGTACTTC; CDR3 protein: CATSRDYSGQGSEQYF
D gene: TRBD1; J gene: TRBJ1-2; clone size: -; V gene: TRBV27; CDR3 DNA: TGTGCCAGCAGTTTATCCCGGCCAGGGGGTTACAATAACTATGGCTACACCTTC; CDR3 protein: CASSLSRPGGYNNYGYTF
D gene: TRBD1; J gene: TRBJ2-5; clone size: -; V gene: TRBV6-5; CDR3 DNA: TGTGCCAGCAGTTACGCGTCCAGGGGGCGAGAGACCCAGTACTTC; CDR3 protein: CASSYASRGRETQYF
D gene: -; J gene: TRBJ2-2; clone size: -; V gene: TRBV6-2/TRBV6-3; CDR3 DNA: TGTGCCAGCAGTTACTCGCCTCTAGCTTTCACCGGGGAGCTGTTTTTT; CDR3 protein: CASSYSPLAFTGELFF
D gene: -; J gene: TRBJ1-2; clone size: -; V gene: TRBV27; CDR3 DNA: TGTGCCAGCAGTTTAGAAGCAGGTCTTAACTATGGCTACACCTTC; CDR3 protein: CASSLEAGLNYGYTF
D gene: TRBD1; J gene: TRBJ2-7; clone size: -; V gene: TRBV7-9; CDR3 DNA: TGTGCCAGCAGCTTGGCGACAGGGGTCTACGAGCAGTACTTC; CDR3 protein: CASSLATGVYEQYF
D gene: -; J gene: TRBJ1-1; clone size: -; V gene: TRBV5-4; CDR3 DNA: TGTGCCAGCAGCCTATTGACTAGAGGGAACACTGAAGCTTTCTTT; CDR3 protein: CASSLLTRGNTEAFF
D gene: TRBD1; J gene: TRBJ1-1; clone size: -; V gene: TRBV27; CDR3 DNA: TGTGCCAGCAGTTCAAGGGCTACGACAGGGCATGAAGCTTTCTTT; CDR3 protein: CASSSRATTGHEAFF
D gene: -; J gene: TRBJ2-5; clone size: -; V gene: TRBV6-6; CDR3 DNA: TGTGCCAGCAGTTGGGCGGGTGAAGCCCAAGAGACCCAGTACTTC; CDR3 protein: CASSWAGEAQETQYF
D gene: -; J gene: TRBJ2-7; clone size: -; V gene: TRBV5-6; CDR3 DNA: TGTGCCAGCAGCTTCGGAGCGGGTGCGTTCTCCTACGAGCAGTACTTC; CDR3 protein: CASSFGAGAFSYEQYF
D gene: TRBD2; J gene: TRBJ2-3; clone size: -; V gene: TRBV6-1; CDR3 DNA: TGTGCCAGCAGTGAAGTGGCGGGAGGGCCTGCAGATACGCAGTATTTT; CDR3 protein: CASSEVAGGPADTQYF
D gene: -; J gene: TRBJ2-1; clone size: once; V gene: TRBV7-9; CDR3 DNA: TGTGCCAGCAGTCGTAGCGACAATGAGCAGTTCTTC; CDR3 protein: CASSRSDNEQFF
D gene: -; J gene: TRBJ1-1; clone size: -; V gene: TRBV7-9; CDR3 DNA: TGTGCCAGCAGCGTTGGAGGGGAAGCTTTCTTT; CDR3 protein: CASSVGGEAFF
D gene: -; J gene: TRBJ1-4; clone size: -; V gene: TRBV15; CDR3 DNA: TGTGCCACCAGCAGTAGACTCACTAATGAAAAACTGTTTTTT; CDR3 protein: CATSSRLTNEKLFF
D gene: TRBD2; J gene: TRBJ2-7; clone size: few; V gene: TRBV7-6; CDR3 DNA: TGTGCCAGCAGCCCCCAGGCTAGCGGTAACTACGAGCAGTACTTC; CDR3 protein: CASSPQASGNYEQYF
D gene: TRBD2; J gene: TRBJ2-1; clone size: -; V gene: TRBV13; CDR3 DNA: TGTGCCAGCAGCTCGAACGGGGGGTCCTACAATGAGCAGTTCTTC; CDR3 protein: CASSSNGGSYNEQFF
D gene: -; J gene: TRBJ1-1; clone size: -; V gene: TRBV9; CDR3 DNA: TGTGCCAGCAGCGTAGAACCTGGGGGGGCACTGAACACTGAAGCTTTCTTT; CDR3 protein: CASSVEPGGALNTEAFF
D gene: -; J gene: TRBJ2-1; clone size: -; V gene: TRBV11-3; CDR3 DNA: TGTGCCAGCAGCCAACGAGATAGCTCCTACAATGAGCAGTTCTTC; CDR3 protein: CASSQRDSSYNEQFF
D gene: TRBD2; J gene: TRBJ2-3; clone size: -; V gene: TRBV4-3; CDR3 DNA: TGCGCCAGCAGCCAAGGACTAGCGGGGAGCACAGATACGCAGTATTTT; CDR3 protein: CASSQGLAGSTDTQYF
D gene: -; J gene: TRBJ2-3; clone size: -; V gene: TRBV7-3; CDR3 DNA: TGTGCCAGCAGCTTAATTTCAGGGTCAGATACGCAGTATTTT; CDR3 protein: CASSLISGSDTQYF
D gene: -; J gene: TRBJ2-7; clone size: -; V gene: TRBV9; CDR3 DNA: TGTGCCAGCAGCGTAGTGGCCCTTGGAGGTGAGCAGTACTTC; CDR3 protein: CASSVVALGGEQYF
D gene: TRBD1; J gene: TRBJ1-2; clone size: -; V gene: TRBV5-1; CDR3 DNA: TGCGCCAGCAGCTTGGTCCCAGGGGGGAGTGGCTACACCTTC; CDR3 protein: CASSLVPGGSGYTF
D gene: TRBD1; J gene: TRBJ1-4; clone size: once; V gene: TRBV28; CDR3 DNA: TGTGCCAGCAGTTCCGGGACAGGGTTTCTGTTTTTT; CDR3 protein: CASSSGTGFLFF
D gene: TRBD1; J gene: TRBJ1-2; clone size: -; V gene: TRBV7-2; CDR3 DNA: TGTGCCAGCAGCTTAGACCGACAGGGGTATGGCTACACCTTC; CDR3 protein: CASSLDRQGYGYTF
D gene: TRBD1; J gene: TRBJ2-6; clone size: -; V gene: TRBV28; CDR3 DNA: TGTGCCAGCAGGAGACCTTGGCCGGGACAGGGGGCCGCTGGGGCCAACGTCCTGACTTTC; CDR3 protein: CASRRPWPGQGAAGANVLTF
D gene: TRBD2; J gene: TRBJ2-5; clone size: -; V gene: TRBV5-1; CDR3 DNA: TGCGCCAGCAGCTTGGTGGCGGGAGGGCCCCAAGAGACCCAGTACTTC; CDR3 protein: CASSLVAGGPQETQYF
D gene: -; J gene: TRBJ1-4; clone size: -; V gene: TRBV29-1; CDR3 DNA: TGCAGCGTTGGGACAGACAATAATGAAAAACTGTTTTTT; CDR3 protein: CSVGTDNNEKLFF
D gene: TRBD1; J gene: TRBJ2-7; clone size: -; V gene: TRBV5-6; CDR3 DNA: TGTGCCAGCAGCTTCGAGGGGGCATCCTACGAGCAGTACTTC; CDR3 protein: CASSFEGASYEQYF
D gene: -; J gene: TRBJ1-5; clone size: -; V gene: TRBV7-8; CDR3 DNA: TGTGCCAGCTCCGACATCGGGGGCAATCAGCCCCAGCATTTT; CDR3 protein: CASSDIGGNQPQHF
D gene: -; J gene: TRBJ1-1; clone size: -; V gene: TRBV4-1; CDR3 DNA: TGCGCCAGCAGCCCTCTGTCAAGCTCGGAAGCTTTCTTT; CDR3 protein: CASSPLSSSEAFF
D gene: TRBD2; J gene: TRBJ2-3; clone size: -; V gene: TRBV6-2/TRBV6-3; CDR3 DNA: TGTGCCAGCAGTACCCCACGGACTAGCGGGAGTTCGGCAGATACGCAGTATTTT; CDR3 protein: CASSTPRTSGSSADTQYF
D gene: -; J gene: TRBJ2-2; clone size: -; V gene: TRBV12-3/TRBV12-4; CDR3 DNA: TGTGCCAGCAGTTTGGGGAGCACCGGGGAGCTGTTTTTT; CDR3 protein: CASSLGSTGELFF
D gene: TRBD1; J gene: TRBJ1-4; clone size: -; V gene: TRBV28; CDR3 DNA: TGTGCCAGCACCCTCCAGGGGGCGCGAAGCGAAAAACTGTTTTTT; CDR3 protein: CASTLQGARSEKLFF
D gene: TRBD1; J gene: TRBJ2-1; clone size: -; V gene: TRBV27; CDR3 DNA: TGTGCCAGCACCTCAGGACCCGGGACAGCCCTAAACAATGAGCAGTTCTTC; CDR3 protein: CASTSGPGTALNNEQFF
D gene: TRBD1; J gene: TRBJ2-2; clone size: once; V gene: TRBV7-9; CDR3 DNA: TGTGCCAGCAGCGTCCGGGACAGGGAGTCCGGGGAGCTGTTTTTT; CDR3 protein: CASSVRDRESGELFF
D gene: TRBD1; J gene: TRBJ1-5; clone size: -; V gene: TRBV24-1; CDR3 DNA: TGTGCCACCAGTGATTTGGGGCAGGGGGATCAGCCCCAGCATTTT; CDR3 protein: CATSDLGQGDQPQHF
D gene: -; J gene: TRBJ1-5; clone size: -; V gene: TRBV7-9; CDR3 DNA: TGTGCCAGCAGCTTAGAGCCCCAGCCCCAGCATTTT; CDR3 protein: CASSLEPQPQHF
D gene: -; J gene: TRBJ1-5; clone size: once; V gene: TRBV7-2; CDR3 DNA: TGTGCCAGCAGTCCTGGGGCAGGGAACAATCAGCCCCAGCATTTT; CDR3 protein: CASSPGAGNNQPQHF
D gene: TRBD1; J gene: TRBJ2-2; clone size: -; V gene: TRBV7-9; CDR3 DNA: TGTGCCAGCAGCCTGGGACAGGGAAGCACCGGGGAGCTGTTTTTT; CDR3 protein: CASSLGQGSTGELFF
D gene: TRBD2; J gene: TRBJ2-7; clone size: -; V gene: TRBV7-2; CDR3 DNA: TGTGCCAGCAGCTTATCCGGGAGGGTGGGCGAGCAGTACTTC; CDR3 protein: CASSLSGRVGEQYF
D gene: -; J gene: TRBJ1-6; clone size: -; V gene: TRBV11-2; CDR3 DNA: TGTGCCAGCAGCTTCAGGGACTCCAGGCAGTCGTCACCCCTCCACTTT; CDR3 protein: CASSFRDSRQSSPLHF
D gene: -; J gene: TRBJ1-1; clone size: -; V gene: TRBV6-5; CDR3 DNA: TGTGCCAGCACCCCCCCGGGCGGTGTCGGAGGTGAAGCTTTCTTT; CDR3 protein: CASTPPGGVGGEAFF
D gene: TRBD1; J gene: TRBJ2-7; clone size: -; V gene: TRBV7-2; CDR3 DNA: TGTGCCAGCAGCCTAGGACAGGGATTCTACGAGCAGTACTTC; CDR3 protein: CASSLGQGFYEQYF
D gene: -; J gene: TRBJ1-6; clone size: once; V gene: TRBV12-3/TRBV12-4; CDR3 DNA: TGTGCCAGCAGTTTGTCGTCCGGGAGCCCCCACTTT; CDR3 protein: CASSLSSGSPHF
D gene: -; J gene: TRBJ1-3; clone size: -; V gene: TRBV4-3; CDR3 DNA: TGCGCCAGCAGCCAAGATCATATGGCAGGGGCTGGAAACACCATATATTTT; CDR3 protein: CASSQDHMAGAGNTIYF
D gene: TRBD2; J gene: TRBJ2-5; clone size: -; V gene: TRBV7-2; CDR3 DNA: TGTGCCAGCAGCTTAGAGCAAGCGGGAGGGCAAGAGACCCAGTACTTC; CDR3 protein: CASSLEQAGGQETQYF
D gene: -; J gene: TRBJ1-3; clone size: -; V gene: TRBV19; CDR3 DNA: TGTGCCAGTAGTGAGGGAAACACCATATATTTT; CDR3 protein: CASSEGNTIYF
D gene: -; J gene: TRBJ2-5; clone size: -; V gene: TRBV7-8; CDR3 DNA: TGTGCCAGCAGCCAGGGGGAGACCCAGTACTTC; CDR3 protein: CASSQGETQYF
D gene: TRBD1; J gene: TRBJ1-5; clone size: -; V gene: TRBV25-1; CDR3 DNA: TGTGCCAGCAGTGGGGGGACAGGGGAAAATCAGCCCCAGCATTTT; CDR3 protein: CASSGGTGENQPQHF
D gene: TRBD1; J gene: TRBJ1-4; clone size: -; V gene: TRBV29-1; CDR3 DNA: TGCAGCGCTGGGACAGGGGGCTCCGAAAAACTGTTTTTT; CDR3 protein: CSAGTGGSEKLFF
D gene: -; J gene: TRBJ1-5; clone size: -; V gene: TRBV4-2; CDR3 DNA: TGTGCCAGCAGCCAAGAGGGAGGGGTGTTCAATCAGCCCCAGCATTTT; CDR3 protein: CASSQEGGVFNQPQHF
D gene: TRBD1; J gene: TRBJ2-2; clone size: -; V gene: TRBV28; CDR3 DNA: TGTGCCAGCAGTCCACAGGGGGCTGGCACCGGGGAGCTGTTTTTT; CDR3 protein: CASSPQGAGTGELFF